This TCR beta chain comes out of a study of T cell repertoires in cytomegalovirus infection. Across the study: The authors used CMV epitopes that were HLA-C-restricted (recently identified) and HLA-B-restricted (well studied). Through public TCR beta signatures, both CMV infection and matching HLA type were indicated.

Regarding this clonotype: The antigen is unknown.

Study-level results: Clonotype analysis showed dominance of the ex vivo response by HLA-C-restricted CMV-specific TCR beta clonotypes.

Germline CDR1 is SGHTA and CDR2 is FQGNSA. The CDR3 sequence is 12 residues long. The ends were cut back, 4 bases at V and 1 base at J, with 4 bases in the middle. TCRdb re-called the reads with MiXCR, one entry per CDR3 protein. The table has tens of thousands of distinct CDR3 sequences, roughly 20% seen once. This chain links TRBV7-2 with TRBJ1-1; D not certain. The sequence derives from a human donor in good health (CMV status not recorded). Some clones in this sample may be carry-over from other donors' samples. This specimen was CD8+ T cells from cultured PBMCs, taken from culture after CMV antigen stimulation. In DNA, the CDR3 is TGTGCCAGCAGCTACAAGAACACTGAAGCTTTCTTT. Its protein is CASSYKNTEAFF.